One sample yielded the 18 T cell receptor beta chains listed below, sequenced in a study of vaccination and CD4 T cells after COVID-19. Sequencing of the DNA from cultured CD4+ T cells was carried out with the Oncomine TCR Beta short-read assay. TCRdb reprocessed the PCR reads with MiXCR, giving one entry per CDR3 protein. The repertoire consists of 20,000 to 25,000 distinct CDR3 sequences, with 38% occurring once and the leading ten covering 4.5% to 6.5%. These TCRs are of unknown antigen specificity. Treatment indicated: roughly 10-day PBMC culture with coronavirus spike peptide pools or control peptides (ViraFEST assay). The starting material was CD4+ T cells from blood, cultured in vitro, obtained before SARS-CoV-2 vaccination. The receptor source for this set is a human donor who had recovered from COVID-19.

This chain joins TRBV7-8 and TRBJ1-1; D not resolved. Germline CDR1 and CDR2: SGHVS and FQNEAQ. CDR3 length equals 15 residues. V lost 0 bases to trimming and J lost 3 bases, with 11 bases between them. CDR3 sequence reads: CASSLAQIMDTEAFF. CDR3 DNA sequence: TGTGCCAGCAGCTTAGCGCAAATCATGGACACTGAAGCTTTCTTT.

This clonotype was seen more than once but under ten times. The chain is built from TRBV6-1 and TRBJ1-6; TRBD1 matches at 7 bases. The junction had 8 bases not matched to a gene; V was cut back by 0 bases and J by 6 bases. The V gene's germline CDR1 is MNHNS and CDR2 SASEGT. The CDR3 covers 17 residues. DNA for the CDR3: TGTGCCAGCAGTGAAGCCTGGGTCGGACAGGCTAATTCACCCCTCCACTTT. Amino acids: CASSEAWVGQANSPLHF.

The chain employs TRBV19 and TRBJ1-2; TRBD1 matches at 7 bases. V gave up 5 bases and J gave up 4 bases; unmatched junction bases: 7. This CDR3 region has 14 residues. Germline assignment: CDR1 LNHDA and CDR2 SQIVND (reference sequence). The CDR3 spells CASSAPGGTYGYTF. The CDR3 nucleotides are TGTGCCAGTAGTGCCCCAGGGGGAACCTATGGCTACACCTTC.

The chain is built from TRBV20-1 and TRBJ1-4; a weak D match, TRBD1 (6 bases). The CDR3 sequence is 13 residues long. Per the germline V gene, CDR1 is DFQATT and CDR2 is SNEGSKA (reference sequence). Trimming stripped 2 bases from V and 8 bases from J, with 12 bases between. The CDR3 bases are TGCAGTGCTAGATGGACAGTTAGGGAAAAACTGTTTTTT. Translation gives CSARWTVREKLFF.

V gene TRBV6-2 or TRBV6-3 combines with J gene TRBJ2-6; tentative D call: TRBD2 (6 bases). CDR3 length equals 15 residues. Trimming took off 8 bases at V and 1 base at J, with 12 bases between the two ends. Germline V gene sequence: CDR1 MNHEY, CDR2 SVGEGT. CDR3 nucleotides: TGTGCCAGCGGAAGGAGGGGATCTGGGGCCAACGTCCTGACTTTC. Its protein is CASGRRGSGANVLTF.

This clonotype was detected once. The chain couples TRBV7-2 to TRBJ2-3; D gene unclear. The CDR3 sequence is 15 residues long. The V end was cut by 1 base, the J end by 0 bases, with 8 bases between. In germline, CDR1 is SGHTA, CDR2 FQGNSA. CDR3 bases: TGTGCCAGCAGCTTAGATCCGGTTAGCACAGATACGCAGTATTTT. It specifies CASSLDPVSTDTQYF.

The chain carries TRBV28 and TRBJ1-1; maybe TRBD1 (5 bases). The CDR3 has 16 residues. V was pared by 3 bases and J by 1 base, with 15 bases between. Germline V gene lookup returns CDR1 MDHEN and CDR2 SYDVKM. CDR3 DNA sequence: TGTGCCAGCAGTTTTGGTCCAGGGCGACCGAACACTGAAGCTTTCTTT. Protein sequence: CASSFGPGRPNTEAFF.

The chain links TRBV10-3 to TRBJ1-2; no firm D call. There are 18 residues in the CDR3. Germline V gene data show CDR1 as ENHRY and CDR2 as SYGVKD. Trimming cost V 6 bases and J 1 base, with 24 bases left between them. The CDR3 protein is CAISDLGSGPRSNYGYTF. In DNA form, the CDR3 reads TGTGCCATCAGCGACCTCGGATCCGGGCCCCGCAGTAACTATGGCTACACCTTC.

The CDR3 loop is CSVVWSSRGYTF. The CDR3 bases are TGCAGCGTTGTCTGGTCTTCTAGAGGCTACACCTTC. The V call is TRBV29-1, the J call TRBJ1-2; unclear D gene. From germline, CDR1 is SQVTM and CDR2 ANQGSEA. V gave up 4 bases and J gave up 8 bases, with 14 bases separating them. This CDR3 has 12 amino acids. Full variable domain (outside the CDR3, taken from reference TRBV29-1 and TRBJ1-2): SAVISQKPSRDICQRGTSLTIQCQVDSQVTMMFWYRQQPGQSLTLIATANQGSEATYESGFVIDKFPISRPNLTFSTLTVSNMSPEDSSIYLCSVVWSSRGYTFGSGTRLTVV.

This clonotype was detected only a few times. The rearrangement joins TRBV12-3 or TRBV12-4 to TRBJ1-1, with 8 bases that match TRBD1. V lost 5 bases to trimming and J lost 5 bases; unmatched junction nucleotides: 4. This CDR3 is built from 13 residues. This CDR3 is CASSPRQGTEAFF. CDR3 nucleotides: TGTGCCAGCAGTCCCCGACAGGGGACTGAAGCTTTCTTT.

This clonotype occurred a few times. The genes are TRBV5-4 and TRBJ2-5; TRBD2 matches at 7 bases. CDR3 size: 14 residues. J gave up 5 bases and V 4 bases, and 8 bases lay outside the gene matches. Germline-derived CDR1 and CDR2 are SGHNT and YYREEE (reference sequence). The CDR3, as DNA: TGTGCCAGCAGCCATGTGGGGAGGGGCGAGACCCAGTACTTC. Amino acids: CASSHVGRGETQYF.

The chain joins TRBV7-8 to TRBJ2-1; 10 nucleotides agree with TRBD2. The CDR3 is 16 amino acids. The V gene's germline CDR1 is SGHVS and CDR2 FQNEAQ. The trim removed 5 bases at V and 3 bases at J, leaving 7 bases unmatched. The CDR3 loop is CASSKTTSGIYNEQFF. As DNA, the CDR3 is TGTGCCAGCAGCAAAACCACTAGCGGGATCTACAATGAGCAGTTCTTC.

This clonotype has only a few counts. The V call is TRBV19, the J call TRBJ1-2; 9 nucleotides match TRBD1. The CDR3 contains 14 residues. V lost 5 bases to trimming and J lost 2 bases; unmatched junction nucleotides: 3. Germline CDR1 LNHDA, CDR2 SQIVND (reference sequence). The chain's CDR3 is CASSATGGNYGYTF. The DNA of the CDR3 is TGTGCCAGTAGTGCTACAGGGGGCAACTATGGCTACACCTTC.

The chain combines TRBV2 with TRBJ1-1; no clear D gene. With 1 base removed from V and 3 bases from J, the gap between germline ends came to 9 bases. This CDR3 has 14 residues. CDR1 is SNHLY and CDR2 is FYNNEI in the germline V gene. The CDR3 sequence is CASSEEEGYTEAFF. For the CDR3, the DNA is TGTGCCAGCAGTGAAGAGGAGGGCTACACTGAAGCTTTCTTT. The whole variable domain, filled in from reference TRBV2 and TRBJ1-1, reads EPEVTQTPSHQVTQMGQEVILRCVPISNHLYFYWYRQILGQKVEFLVSFYNNEISEKSEIFDDQFSVERPDGSNFTLKIRSTKLEDSAMYFCASSEEEGYTEAFFGQGTRLTVV.

The gene calls are TRBV5-6 and TRBJ2-3; weak D call: TRBD1 (6 bases). Per germline, CDR1 SGHDT and CDR2 YYEEEE. V was cut by 2 bases and J by 4 bases, with 11 bases left in between. The CDR3 spans 14 residues. CDR3 sequence reads: CASSFRQGSDTQYF. CDR3 coding DNA: TGTGCCAGCAGCTTTCGGCAGGGGTCAGATACGCAGTATTTT.

The genes are TRBV6-2 or TRBV6-3 and TRBJ2-1, with a tentative D call TRBD1 (6 bases). CDR1 is MNHEY, CDR2 SVGEGT, per germline. CDR3 length equals 12 residues. V was cut by 2 bases and J by 9 bases, with 8 bases left in between. DNA for the CDR3: TGTGCCAGCAGTTACCGACAGGCTGAGCAGTTCTTC. Translated: CASSYRQAEQFF.

The chain carries TRBV27 and TRBJ2-7; 12 positions match TRBD2. With V trimmed by 5 bases and J by 3 bases, 5 bases remained unmatched. Germline loops: CDR1 MNHEY, CDR2 SMNVEV (reference sequence). CDR3 length equals 15 residues. The CDR3 region is CASSPRLAGVYEQYF. The CDR3 coding sequence is TGTGCCAGCAGTCCCAGACTAGCGGGGGTCTACGAGCAGTACTTC.

The J gene is TRBJ2-3, the V gene TRBV7-2; TRBD2 matches at 9 bases. With 6 bases clipped from V and 0 bases from J, the junction kept 1 base outside the gene matches. Germline-derived CDR1 and CDR2 are SGHTA and FQGNSA. The CDR3 has 14 residues. CDR3: CASRAGGSTDTQYF. The CDR3 DNA follows: TGTGCCAGCAGGGCGGGAGGGAGCACAGATACGCAGTATTTT.